These 22 T cell receptor beta chains were sequenced from one sample in a study of CD8 T cells in ankylosing spondylitis. Via MiXCR, TCRdb re-called the 5' RACE reads, giving one row per CDR3 protein. The sample has about 240,000 distinct CDR3 sequences, 9.5% to 12% seen once. Sequenced: blood, either unsorted or a sorted T cell fraction (not recorded which). Receptors were obtained from a male donor with ankylosing spondylitis or in good health (not recorded which).

This clonotype was detected only a few times. The chain links TRBV2 to TRBJ2-1; 13 bases are shared with TRBD2. CDR1 is SNHLY and CDR2 is FYNNEI in the germline V gene. V shed 6 bases and J 8 bases; nucleotides not matched to a gene: 7. CDR3 size: 15 residues. CDR3 amino acids: CASSQLAGGPHEQFF. CDR3 coding DNA: TGTGCCAGCAGCCAACTAGCGGGGGGGCCCCATGAGCAGTTCTTC.

Comments on this clonotype: At one end, the junction sequence differs from germline, possibly due to a read error. The genes are TRBV6-6 and TRBJ2-1, with a weak D call TRBD1 (6 bases). The germline V gene has CDR1 MNHNY and CDR2 SVGAGI (reference sequence). The CDR3 contains 13 residues. Here the CDR3 reads CANSQGSYNEQFF. The CDR3 nucleotides read TGTGCCAACAGTCAGGGGTCTTACAATGAGCAGTTCTTC.

At least ten counts were recorded for this clonotype. This chain links TRBV12-3 or TRBV12-4 with TRBJ2-1; TRBD2 is a possible D gene (6 bases). The CDR3 loop spans 16 amino acids. V gave up 5 bases and J gave up 8 bases, with 22 bases separating them. In nucleotides, the CDR3 is TGTGCCAGCAGTACCACCCGACTAGATTCCCCCTATGAGCAGTTCTTC. Protein: CASSTTRLDSPYEQFF.

This clonotype was recorded at least ten times. CDR3 coding DNA: TGTGCCAGCAGCGTGACAGACTCTGGAAACACCATATATTTT. Translated: CASSVTDSGNTIYF. The rearrangement links TRBV28 to TRBJ1-3, with a possible D match to TRBD1 (5 bases). There are 14 residues in the CDR3. The V end lost 6 bases, the J end lost 0 bases, and 9 bases lay between the germline ends. Per germline, CDR1 MDHEN and CDR2 SYDVKM.

This clonotype was detected ten times or more. The rearrangement links TRBV3-1 to TRBJ1-2; no definite D call. The CDR3 is 13 residues long. The germline CDR1 and CDR2 sequences are LGHDT and YNNKEL (reference sequence). V gave up 1 base and J gave up 6 bases, with 9 bases separating them. This CDR3 is CASSQGWSHGYTF. As DNA, the CDR3 is TGTGCCAGCAGCCAAGGGTGGTCCCATGGCTACACCTTC.

At least ten counts were recorded for this clonotype. The chain has TRBV29-1 and TRBJ2-1; TRBD2 might be the D (6 bases). The germline gives CDR1 SQVTM, CDR2 ANQGSEA. The CDR3 length is 16 residues. V gave up 4 bases and J gave up 2 bases, with 18 bases separating them. CDR3 protein: CSVVGTAGPPYNEQFF. In DNA, the CDR3 is TGCAGCGTTGTAGGGACTGCTGGACCTCCCTACAATGAGCAGTTCTTC.

This chain links TRBV19 with TRBJ1-5; D possibly corresponds to TRBD1 (5 bases). V was clipped by 3 bases and J by 0 bases, with 12 bases between them. Germline V gives CDR1 LNHDA, CDR2 SQIVND (reference sequence). The CDR3 sequence is 16 residues long. In DNA, the CDR3 is TGTGCCAGTAGTATGAACGGGGGATATAGCAATCAGCCCCAGCATTTT. Translating gives CASSMNGGYSNQPQHF.

In its sample, this clonotype was seen many times. The chain carries TRBV20-1 and TRBJ2-2; perhaps TRBD2 as D (6 bases). The ends were cut back, 3 bases at V and 4 bases at J, with 15 bases in the middle. Per the germline V gene, CDR1 is DFQATT and CDR2 is SNEGSKA (reference sequence). The CDR3 sequence is 15 residues long. The CDR3, as DNA: TGCAGTGCTAGGAAAAGCGGGCTACTCACCGGGGAGCTGTTTTTT. Translation: CSARKSGLLTGELFF.

This clonotype was seen ten or more times. The V gene is TRBV5-1, the J gene TRBJ2-3; D not resolved. With 0 bases removed from V and 2 bases from J, the gap between germline ends came to 7 bases. The CDR3 is made up of 14 amino acids. Germline lookup yields CDR1 SGHRS and CDR2 YFSETQ. Here the CDR3 reads CASSLAAFTDTQYF. CDR3 coding DNA: TGCGCCAGCAGCTTGGCTGCCTTCACAGATACGCAGTATTTT.

The sample holds many counts of this clonotype. J is TRBJ2-3 and V is TRBV5-1; 7 bases are a match to TRBD2. The junction had 16 bases not matched to a gene; V was cut back by 5 bases and J by 7 bases. The CDR3 extends over 16 amino acids. Germline V gene data show CDR1 as SGHRS and CDR2 as YFSETQ. The CDR3 DNA reads as TGCGCCAGCAGTCAGGCTCTTGGCGGGAGCTCAAATACGCAGTATTTT. Amino acid sequence: CASSQALGGSSNTQYF.

Ten or more counts support this clonotype. The CDR3 region is CASSRGTGDEAFF. The CDR3 DNA reads TGTGCCAGCAGCCGTGGGACAGGGGACGAAGCTTTCTTT. The J gene is TRBJ1-1, the V gene TRBV6-1; 10 bases are shared with TRBD1. CDR3 length: 13 amino acids. Per the germline V gene, CDR1 is MNHNS and CDR2 is SASEGT. After removal of 6 bases from V and 8 bases from J, the junction contained 6 bases not matched to a gene.

This clonotype was recorded a few times. The chain employs TRBV7-2 and TRBJ2-3; D is undetermined. V shed 5 bases and J shed 7 bases, with 10 bases lying between them. CDR3 length: 12 residues. The germline V gene encodes CDR1 SGHTA and CDR2 FQGNSA. CDR3 sequence reads: CASSATRNTQYF. DNA for the CDR3: TGTGCCAGCAGCGCGACCCGGAATACGCAGTATTTT.

This clonotype showed up many times. The genes are TRBV29-1 and TRBJ2-1; a weak D match, TRBD1 (5 bases). Trimming cost V 6 bases and J 7 bases, with 16 bases left between them. Germline V gene data show CDR1 as SQVTM and CDR2 as ANQGSEA. The CDR3 has 13 residues. CDR3 bases: TGCAGCGTGGGGCCCCTCGGTGGGAATGAGCAGTTCTTC. This codes for CSVGPLGGNEQFF.

This clonotype was seen repeatedly, ten times or more. The rearrangement links TRBV10-1 to TRBJ2-2, with D perhaps matching TRBD2 (6 bases). Germline CDR1 is WNHNN and CDR2 is SYGVQD (reference sequence). Between the trimmed V and J ends, which lost 4 bases and 11 bases, there was a span of 14 bases. CDR3 size: 13 residues. In DNA, the CDR3 is TGCGCCAGCAGTGTAGCGGCCACATCCGAGCTGTTTTTT. It encodes CASSVAATSELFF.

This clonotype occurred many times. This rearrangement joins TRBV5-1 to TRBJ2-7, with TRBD1 matching over 7 bases. The CDR3 consists of 14 residues. Germline lookup yields CDR1 SGHRS and CDR2 YFSETQ. The V and J ends lost 5 bases and 3 bases, in that order; junction bases with no gene match: 8. The CDR3 nucleotides read TGCGCCAGCAGAAAAGACAGGGCTGGCTACGAGCAGTACTTC. It translates to CASRKDRAGYEQYF.

There are a few counts of this clonotype. The V call is TRBV10-3, the J call TRBJ2-3; TRBD1 aligns across 8 bases. With 11 bases clipped from V and 3 bases from J, the junction kept 10 bases outside the gene matches. The CDR3 extends over 14 amino acids. Per germline, CDR1 ENHRY and CDR2 SYGVKD. The chain's CDR3 is CASKPGQVTDTQYF. The CDR3 nucleotides are TGTGCCTCCAAACCGGGACAGGTAACAGATACGCAGTATTTT.

This clonotype was counted at least ten times. V usage is TRBV6-2 or TRBV6-3 and J usage is TRBJ2-5; 10 positions match TRBD1. This CDR3 contains 15 residues. V lost 6 bases and J lost 5; bases outside the gene matches: 9. Germline V gene sequence: CDR1 MNHEY, CDR2 SVGEGT. In DNA, the CDR3 is TGTGCCAGCAGCGGCCCCCTGGACAGGGGGGAGACCCAGTACTTC. This codes for CASSGPLDRGETQYF.

This clonotype was counted many times. The chain recombines TRBV4-1 with TRBJ2-5; 8 nucleotides line up with TRBD2. The V segment lost 1 base and the J segment 2 bases; nucleotides outside the gene matches: 6. Germline V gives CDR1 MGHRA, CDR2 YSYEKL. The CDR3 consists of 16 residues. The CDR3 protein is CASSQGRSGGQETQYF. CDR3 coding DNA: TGCGCCAGCAGCCAAGGGCGGAGCGGGGGACAAGAGACCCAGTACTTC.

A word on this clonotype: A single base separates this from a much larger clone, so it may be a read error. The chain combines TRBV7-3 with TRBJ2-3; D might be TRBD2 (6 bases). Per germline, CDR1 SGHTA and CDR2 FQGTGA. This CDR3 comprises 14 residues. The CDR3 DNA reads TGTGTCAGCAGCTTAATGGGGGGTACAGATACGCAGTATTTT. This codes for CVSSLMGGTDTQYF. Filled out from reference TRBV7-3 and TRBJ2-3, the complete variable domain reads GAGVSQTPSNKVTEKGKYVELRCDPISGHTALYWYRQSLGQGPEFLIYFQGTGAADDSGLPNDRFFAVRPEGSVSTLKIQRTERGDSAVYLCVSSLMGGTDTQYFGPGTRLTVL.

The chain combines TRBV5-1 with TRBJ2-7; D is uncertain. Per germline, CDR1 SGHRS and CDR2 YFSETQ. V gave up 0 bases and J gave up 7 bases, with 14 bases separating them. This CDR3 comprises 14 residues. CDR3 loop: CASSLAFVGLEQYF. Written as DNA, the CDR3 is TGCGCCAGCAGCTTGGCTTTCGTCGGGCTGGAGCAGTACTTC. Supplemented by reference TRBV5-1 and TRBJ2-7, the full variable domain reads KAGVTQTPRYLIKTRGQQVTLSCSPISGHRSVSWYQQTPGQGLQFLFEYFSETQRNKGNFPGRFSGRQFSNSRSEMNVSTLELGDSALYLCASSLAFVGLEQYFGPGTRLTVT.

This chain links TRBV7-9 with TRBJ2-7; 8 bases agree with TRBD2. Germline CDR1 SEHNR, CDR2 FQNEAQ (reference sequence). V shed 4 bases and J 5 bases; nucleotides not matched to a gene: 13. CDR3 length: 16 residues. The CDR3 sequence is CASSSGPSGRVDEQYF. CDR3 DNA sequence: TGTGCCAGCAGCTCCGGGCCTAGCGGGCGTGTCGACGAGCAGTACTTC.

This clonotype was observed a handful of times. The chain combines TRBV7-6 with TRBJ2-3; 9 bases align to TRBD2. V was pared by 1 base and J by 5 bases, with 10 bases of the junction left unmatched. In germline, CDR1 is SGHVS, CDR2 FNYEAQ. The CDR3 loop spans 17 amino acids. As DNA, the CDR3 is TGTGCCAGCAGCTTAGGATCCGGACTAGCGATGGGAGATACGCAGTATTTT. Encoded protein: CASSLGSGLAMGDTQYF.